The rows below give T cell receptor beta chains drawn from one sample of a study of beta chain features in type 1 diabetes. Assay: immunoSEQ multiplex PCR; the TCRdb copy retains only in-frame clones and omits some. The table records around 130,000 clones, 9% of them present only once. Sequencing was done on a sample of central memory CD4+ T cells from blood. The receptors stem from a man in his thirties or forties with type 1 diabetes. Each CDR3 is given with its conserved first and last residue. A D gene is named only where the DNA matches it firmly. Size values are once, few and many counts, or a class for expanded clones, and some rows have none.

CDR3 | DNA | size | D | J | V
CASSPGEGKVAFF | TGTGCCAGCAGCCCCGGGGAGGGGAAGGTGGCTTTCTTT | few | - | TRBJ1-1 | TRBV5-1
CASSEGLAGGNTGELFF | TGTGCCAGCAGCGAGGGGCTAGCGGGGGGGAACACCGGGGAGCTGTTTTTT | few | TRBD2 | TRBJ2-2 | TRBV9
CASIRGQGYGYTF | TGTGCCAGCATAAGGGGACAGGGGTATGGCTACACCTTC | - | TRBD1 | TRBJ1-2 | TRBV6-5
CAWSIPQAGQFF | TGTGCCTGGAGTATCCCCCAAGCGGGGCAGTTCTTC | - | - | TRBJ2-1 | TRBV30
CASSLVPTRETQYF | TGTGCCAGCAGCTTAGTCCCAACCAGGGAGACCCAGTACTTC | few | - | TRBJ2-5 | TRBV7-9
CASSLGSGQFF | TGTGCCAGCAGCTTAGGGTCAGGGCAGTTCTTC | few | - | TRBJ2-1 | TRBV7-9
CASSRDREDEQFF | TGTGCCAGCAGCCGCGACAGGGAGGATGAGCAGTTCTTC | few | - | TRBJ2-1 | TRBV7-8
CASSGVGSSGATYEQYF | TGTGCCAGCTCAGGTGTAGGGTCCAGCGGGGCAACCTACGAGCAGTACTTC | - | TRBD2 | TRBJ2-7 | TRBV18
CSAAHFNEQFF | TGCAGTGCTGCCCACTTCAATGAGCAGTTCTTC | few | - | TRBJ2-1 | TRBV20-1
CASSFTQGRQPQHF | TGTGCCAGCAGTTTTACACAGGGTAGGCAGCCCCAGCATTTT | - | - | TRBJ1-5 | TRBV28
CASSLGLGHPSGEQFF | TGTGCCAGCAGCTTAGGTTTGGGACACCCTAGTGGTGAGCAGTTCTTC | - | - | TRBJ2-1 | TRBV7-8
CASSFVGSPYGYTF | TGTGCCAGCAGCTTTGTTGGGAGCCCCTATGGCTACACCTTC | few | - | TRBJ1-2 | TRBV5-6
CASSLGNRGSETQYF | TGTGCCAGCAGCTTAGGGAACAGGGGATCGGAGACCCAGTACTTC | - | TRBD1 | TRBJ2-5 | TRBV7-3
CASSLGGRSTDTQYF | TGTGCCAGCAGTTTGGGGGGTCGGAGCACAGATACGCAGTATTTT | - | - | TRBJ2-3 | TRBV28
CASSLTSGGKTQYF | TGTGCCAGCAGCCTGACGAGCGGGGGAAAGACCCAGTACTTC | - | TRBD2 | TRBJ2-5 | TRBV6-6
CASSLDVGGVTEAFF | TGCGCCAGCAGCTTGGATGTAGGGGGCGTCACTGAAGCTTTCTTT | - | TRBD1 | TRBJ1-1 | TRBV5-1
CAWSAGGGNQPQHF | TGTGCCTGGAGTGCAGGGGGCGGCAATCAGCCCCAGCATTTT | - | TRBD1 | TRBJ1-5 | TRBV30
CASSFQQGKSYEQYF | TGTGCCAGCAGTTTCCAACAGGGAAAGTCCTACGAGCAGTACTTC | - | - | TRBJ2-7 | TRBV27
CASSLAGGNTGELFF | TGTGCCAGCAGCTTAGCGGGAGGGAACACCGGGGAGCTGTTTTTT | - | - | TRBJ2-2 | TRBV7-8
CASSLQTGGYNEQFF | TGCGCCAGCAGCTTGCAGACAGGGGGCTACAATGAGCAGTTCTTC | many | TRBD1 | TRBJ2-1 | TRBV5-1
CASQGLAAGEQYF | TGTGCCAGCCAAGGACTAGCGGCGGGTGAGCAGTACTTC | - | TRBD2 | TRBJ2-7 | TRBV5-4
CASSASLAGSGNTIYF | TGTGCCAGCAGCGCCTCGCTAGCGGGCTCTGGAAACACCATATATTTT | few | - | TRBJ1-3 | TRBV9
CASSLASGVPGELFF | TGTGCCAGCAGCTTAGCTAGCGGGGTACCCGGGGAGCTGTTTTTT | few | TRBD2 | TRBJ2-2 | TRBV7-3
CASSLATGLNQPQHF | TGTGCCAGCAGCTTAGCTACAGGGCTTAATCAGCCCCAGCATTTT | few | - | TRBJ1-5 | TRBV7-6
CASSWDRINQPQHF | TGTGCCAGCTCCTGGGACAGAATCAATCAGCCCCAGCATTTT | - | TRBD1 | TRBJ1-5 | TRBV18
CASSLGAPGTSERTYEQYF | TGCGCCAGCAGCTTGGGGGCCCCCGGGACTAGCGAGAGGACCTACGAGCAGTACTTC | few | TRBD2 | TRBJ2-7 | TRBV5-1
CASSPLTGGGNEQYF | TGTGCCAGCTCACCTCTGACGGGAGGGGGCAACGAGCAGTACTTC | - | - | TRBJ2-7 | TRBV18
CSVERLASSTDTQYF | TGCAGCGTTGAGAGGCTAGCGTCTAGCACAGATACGCAGTATTTT | few | - | TRBJ2-3 | TRBV29-1
CASTLLLEAATYGYTF | TGTGCCAGTACCCTCCTTCTGGAGGCGGCCACCTATGGCTACACCTTC | - | - | TRBJ1-2 | TRBV19
CASSQASIEQFF | TGTGCCAGCAGCCAAGCTAGTATTGAGCAGTTCTTC | - | - | TRBJ2-1 | TRBV14
CASSSILAGVSYNEQFF | TGCGCCAGCAGCTCTATACTAGCGGGGGTTTCCTACAATGAGCAGTTCTTC | - | TRBD2 | TRBJ2-1 | TRBV5-1
CASSLQSGRSETQYF | TGTGCCAGCAGCTTACAGAGTGGGAGAAGCGAGACCCAGTACTTC | few | - | TRBJ2-5 | TRBV7-3
CASSQGLHYGYTF | TGTGCCAGCAGCCAGGGGCTGCACTATGGCTACACCTTC | few | - | TRBJ1-2 | TRBV6-5
CASSHGQRDTQYF | TGTGCCAGCAGTCACGGACAGAGGGATACGCAGTATTTT | - | - | TRBJ2-3 | TRBV28
CASSSLQGSYGYTF | TGTGCCAGCAGCTCCCTACAGGGGAGCTATGGCTACACCTTC | few | TRBD1 | TRBJ1-2 | TRBV11-2
CASSEVKRVGEEKLFF | TGTGCCAGCAGTGAAGTCAAGAGGGTGGGAGAGGAAAAACTGTTTTTT | few | - | TRBJ1-4 | TRBV2
CASSGSSGGSNEQFF | TGTGCCAGCAGCGGGTCTAGCGGGGGGAGCAATGAGCAGTTCTTC | - | TRBD2 | TRBJ2-1 | TRBV11-3
CASSVGPAGISDTQYF | TGTGCCAGCAGCGTGGGCCCAGCGGGGATCTCAGATACGCAGTATTTT | few | TRBD2 | TRBJ2-3 | TRBV9
CASGNRHPQYF | TGCGCCAGCGGTAACAGACACCCTCAGTACTTC | - | - | TRBJ2-4 | TRBV10-1
CASSYWDWNSPLHF | TGTGCCAGCAGCTACTGGGACTGGAATTCACCCCTCCACTTT | - | - | TRBJ1-6 | TRBV5-4
CASSLSAGATYEQYF | TGCGCCAGCAGCTTGTCTGCGGGGGCTACCTACGAGCAGTACTTC | - | - | TRBJ2-7 | TRBV5-1
CSGAETYEQYF | TGCAGCGGGGCAGAAACCTACGAGCAGTACTTC | many | - | TRBJ2-7 | TRBV29-1
CASSLARTSGGAPQYF | TGTGCCAGCAGCTTAGCGAGGACTAGCGGGGGGGCCCCGCAGTATTTT | - | TRBD2 | TRBJ2-3 | TRBV7-2
CASSEWGHRSYEQYF | TGTGCCAGCAGTGAATGGGGACACCGCTCCTACGAGCAGTACTTC | - | - | TRBJ2-7 | TRBV6-1
CASTEYDRASYGYTF | TGTGCCAGCACTGAATACGACAGGGCCTCCTATGGCTACACCTTC | few | TRBD1 | TRBJ1-2 | TRBV7-9
CASSLDSSGGYNEQFF | TGTGCCAGCAGCTTAGATTCTAGCGGGGGTTACAATGAGCAGTTCTTC | - | TRBD2 | TRBJ2-1 | TRBV11-2
CASSSPGQGGNEQFF | TGTGCCAGCAGTTCTCCGGGACAGGGCGGCAATGAGCAGTTCTTC | many | TRBD1 | TRBJ2-1 | TRBV6-6
CASSLSAQPYEQYF | TGTGCCAGCAGCTTGTCGGCACAGCCCTACGAGCAGTACTTC | - | - | TRBJ2-7 | TRBV5-4
CASSLVGGGDDEQFF | TGCGCCAGCAGCTTGGTGGGCGGGGGAGACGATGAGCAGTTCTTC | few | TRBD2 | TRBJ2-1 | TRBV5-1